The sequence of this T cell receptor (beta chain) was determined in a study of cytomegalovirus exposure and HLA in healthy donors. Study overall: A later analysis reported the same platform for the roughly 120 validation repertoires and the 500 to 750 first-cohort repertoires.

Repertoires were generated with immunoSEQ multiplex PCR, while TCRdb's copy carries only in-frame clones and drops some. The profile shows more than 300,000 clones, about nine tenths of them singletons. Details on this clone: Its antigen is as yet unknown.

CDR1 and CDR2 from the germline V gene are SGHNT and YYREEE (reference sequence). The V and J ends lost 4 bases and 2 bases respectively, with 20 bases between them. The CDR3 loop spans 17 amino acids. Study-wide findings and caveats: One later analysis, an examination of the 100 to 150 validation repertoires, found that first-cohort TCR clusters tended to co-occur in them. A few of the chains that were CMV-associated were confirmed in vitro to be specific for CMV antigens.

The sequence came from a woman younger than 35 in good health and CMV-seronegative. Material for sequencing was PBMCs. V and J are TRBV5-4 and TRBJ2-3; D is possibly TRBD1 (6 bases). The CDR3 DNA reads TGTGCCAGCAGCACATATCGGACAGTTATATCCACAGATACGCAGTATTTT. Residues: CASSTYRTVISTDTQYF.